This entry lists 19 T cell receptor beta chains sequenced from one sample in a study of blood T cell repertoires in COVID-19. TCRdb keeps only in-frame clones here, not all; method: immunoSEQ multiplex PCR. In the table there are 300,000 or so clones, more than 75% of which are singletons. Sequences were obtained from peripheral blood. The receptors were sampled from a woman between 45 and 65 years old with acute or convalescent COVID-19.

This chain links TRBV7-2 with TRBJ1-2; D may be TRBD1 (5 bases). Germline CDR1 reads SGHTA; CDR2 reads FQGNSA. Trimming removed 1 base from V and 4 bases from J, with 10 bases in between. CDR3 size: 14 residues. The CDR3, as DNA: TGTGCCAGCAGCTTAGAAGGGGCTTCCTATGGCTACACCTTC. It is translated as CASSLEGASYGYTF.

The chain links TRBV4-3 to TRBJ1-3; TRBD1 matches 9 bases. V was clipped by 5 bases and J by 4 bases; unmatched bases: 6. Germline assignment: CDR1 LGHNA and CDR2 YSLEER. This CDR3 has 15 residues. This chain's CDR3 is CASSSTGQGGNTIYF. CDR3 sequence (DNA): TGCGCCAGCAGCTCAACAGGACAGGGGGGAAACACCATATATTTT.

This chain connects TRBV5-1 to TRBJ2-5; a weak D match, TRBD2 (6 bases). In germline, CDR1 is SGHRS, CDR2 YFSETQ. V gave up 5 bases and J gave up 4 bases, with 15 bases separating them. The CDR3 has 14 residues. The CDR3 DNA reads TGCGCCAGCAGTTTCGGGACTCGAGGAGAGACCCAGTACTTC. It yields the protein CASSFGTRGETQYF.

This chain connects TRBV4-1 to TRBJ2-2; 12 nucleotides line up with TRBD2. CDR3 size: 21 residues. The J segment lost 1 base and the V segment lost 4 bases, leaving 16 bases of the junction unmatched. Per the germline V gene, CDR1 is MGHRA and CDR2 is YSYEKL. The CDR3 coding sequence is TGCGCCAGCAGCCCGCGAATTTGGACTAGCGGGATTACAATGAACACCGGGGAGCTGTTTTTT. Translated: CASSPRIWTSGITMNTGELFF.

The chain links TRBV5-1 to TRBJ1-1; maybe TRBD1 (5 bases). Trimming pared 0 bases from V and 11 bases from J, leaving 14 bases between. In germline, CDR1 is SGHRS, CDR2 YFSETQ. The CDR3 runs 13 residues. The CDR3 loop reads CASSLVTGVDAFF. The CDR3, as DNA: TGCGCCAGCAGCTTGGTAACGGGGGTCGACGCTTTCTTT.

V and J are TRBV4-1 and TRBJ1-1; D perhaps matches TRBD1 (6 bases). With 1 base removed from V and 1 base from J, the gap between germline ends came to 16 bases. There are 17 residues in the CDR3. Germline CDR1 is MGHRA and CDR2 is YSYEKL. The CDR3 nucleotides read TGCGCCAGCAGCCAAGGCTTCTGGACAGAACAGAACACTGAAGCTTTCTTT. Protein: CASSQGFWTEQNTEAFF.

V gene TRBV14 combines with J gene TRBJ2-1; TRBD2 aligns across 11 bases. CDR1 and CDR2 (germline): SGHDN, FVKESK. There are 16 residues in the CDR3. Germline trimming cut 7 bases from V and 7 bases from J; bases unmatched to any gene: 12. The CDR3 DNA sequence: TGTGCCAGCAAAGGGACTAGCGGAATCCCGGGAAATGAGCAGTTCTTC. It specifies CASKGTSGIPGNEQFF.

This clone was seen a single time. The CDR3 protein is CASSLTGGKNYGYTF. CDR3 DNA sequence: TGTGCCAGCTCCTTGACAGGGGGAAAGAACTATGGCTACACCTTC. The V gene is TRBV18, the J gene TRBJ1-2; 9 bases agree with TRBD1. CDR1 and CDR2 (germline): KGHSH, LQKENI. The V and J ends lost 6 bases and 2 bases, in that order; junction bases with no gene match: 7. The CDR3 totals 15 residues.

The chain combines TRBV9 with TRBJ1-2; 7 nucleotides match TRBD1. CDR1 and CDR2 (germline): SGDLS, YYNGEE. Germline trimming cut 6 bases from V and 4 bases from J; bases unmatched to any gene: 9. CDR3 length: 14 amino acids. The DNA of the CDR3 is TGTGCCAGCACCCGGGACAGTCTCTTCTATGGCTACACCTTC. Translating it yields CASTRDSLFYGYTF.

The chain links TRBV18 to TRBJ2-7; D is perhaps TRBD1 (5 bases). Germline V gene data show CDR1 as KGHSH and CDR2 as LQKENI. V lost 2 bases, J lost 2 bases, and 10 bases lay in between. This CDR3 region has 14 residues. The CDR3 DNA follows: TGTGCCAGCTCACCAAAGGGGTCCCCCTACGAGCAGTACTTC. Translation: CASSPKGSPYEQYF.

The chain has TRBV7-8 and TRBJ1-4; D is unresolved. V was cut by 7 bases and J by 6 bases, with 18 bases left in between. Germline CDR1 reads SGHVS; CDR2 reads FQNEAQ. This CDR3 has 15 amino acids. The CDR3 DNA reads TGTGCCAGCAACCCCCGAGGGCTATCATATGAAAAACTGTTTTTT. Translation gives CASNPRGLSYEKLFF. The variable domain in full, completed from reference TRBV7-8 and TRBJ1-4, reads GAGVSQSPRYKVAKRGQDVALRCDPISGHVSLFWYQQALGQGPEFLTYFQNEAQLDKSGLPSDRFFAERPEGSVSTLKIQRTQQEDSAVYLCASNPRGLSYEKLFFGSGTQLSVL.

The chain's CDR3 is CASSLAVGRGNTIYF. The CDR3 DNA sequence: TGCGCCAGCAGCTTGGCCGTTGGGAGGGGAAACACCATATATTTT. The gene calls are TRBV5-1 and TRBJ1-3; D not resolved. Germline V gives CDR1 SGHRS, CDR2 YFSETQ. The CDR3 consists of 15 residues. The V gene lost 0 bases and the J gene lost 4 bases, with 11 bases spanning the gap.

The gene calls are TRBV28 and TRBJ2-1; perhaps TRBD2 as D (6 bases). The V end was cut by 11 bases, the J end by 0 bases, with 14 bases between. Germline CDR1 is MDHEN and CDR2 is SYDVKM. The CDR3 has 14 residues. CDR3 sequence: CAAGRSGSYNEQFF. The DNA for the CDR3 is TGTGCCGCAGGGAGGTCGGGCTCCTACAATGAGCAGTTCTTC. Full variable domain (missing parts from reference TRBV28 and TRBJ2-1): DVKVTQSSRYLVKRTGEKVFLECVQDMDHENMFWYRQDPGLGLRLIYFSYDVKMKEKGDIPEGYSVSREKKERFSLILESASTNQTSMYLCAAGRSGSYNEQFFGPGTRLTVL.

The chain links TRBV5-4 to TRBJ2-7, with 11 bases aligning to TRBD2. The junction had 10 bases not matched to a gene; V was cut back by 6 bases and J by 5 bases. The germline gives CDR1 SGHNT, CDR2 YYREEE (reference sequence). The CDR3 runs to 15 residues. The DNA for the CDR3 is TGTGCCAGCATCAATGTAGCGGGAGGGACAGACGAGCAGTACTTC. Translating it yields CASINVAGGTDEQYF.

This clone appeared a single time. This rearrangement joins TRBV3-1 (or the pseudogene TRBV3-2) to TRBJ1-2, with no clear D. Deletions cut 1 base from V and 3 bases from J, with 6 bases between. Looked up from germline, CDR1 is LGHDT and CDR2 is YNNKEL (reference sequence). This CDR3 is 13 amino acids long. DNA of the CDR3: TGTGCCAGCAGCCAAGTGGCAGACTATGGCTACACCTTC. Translated: CASSQVADYGYTF.

The J gene is TRBJ2-2, the V gene TRBV4-2; 12 positions match TRBD1. Losses at the gene ends were 3 bases for V and 4 bases for J; bases not matched to a gene: 3. CDR1 is LGHNA, CDR2 YNFKEQ, per germline. The CDR3 loop spans 16 amino acids. DNA of the CDR3: TGTGCCAGCAGCCAGGGACAGGGGGCTGTCACCGGGGAGCTGTTTTTT. This gives the protein CASSQGQGAVTGELFF.

This sequence joins TRBV4-2 and TRBJ2-7, with 12 bases matching TRBD2. This CDR3 region has 17 residues. J was trimmed by 2 bases and V by 6 bases; bases with no gene match: 11. Germline V gives CDR1 LGHNA, CDR2 YNFKEQ. Here the CDR3 DNA reads TGTGCCAGCAGTCCTGGACTAGCGGGGATTGATGCCTACGAGCAGTACTTC. Translation gives CASSPGLAGIDAYEQYF.

The chain employs TRBV7-2 and TRBJ1-2; maybe TRBD1 (6 bases). The CDR3 has 14 amino acids. The V and J ends lost 0 bases and 6 bases respectively, with 11 bases between them. Germline V gene lookup returns CDR1 SGHTA and CDR2 FQGNSA. CDR3 loop: CASSLAAQGDGYTF. The CDR3 DNA follows: TGTGCCAGCAGCTTAGCAGCACAGGGAGATGGCTACACCTTC.

The chain uses TRBV6-6 and TRBJ1-1; D gene unclear. In germline, CDR1 is MNHNY, CDR2 SVGAGI (reference sequence). Trimming shortened V by 2 bases and J by 6 bases, and 19 bases separated the two germline ends. This CDR3 contains 16 residues. In DNA form, the CDR3 reads TGTGCCAGCAGTTACCCATCGAAATCCGTACGGGCTGAAGCTTTCTTT. It is translated as CASSYPSKSVRAEAFF.